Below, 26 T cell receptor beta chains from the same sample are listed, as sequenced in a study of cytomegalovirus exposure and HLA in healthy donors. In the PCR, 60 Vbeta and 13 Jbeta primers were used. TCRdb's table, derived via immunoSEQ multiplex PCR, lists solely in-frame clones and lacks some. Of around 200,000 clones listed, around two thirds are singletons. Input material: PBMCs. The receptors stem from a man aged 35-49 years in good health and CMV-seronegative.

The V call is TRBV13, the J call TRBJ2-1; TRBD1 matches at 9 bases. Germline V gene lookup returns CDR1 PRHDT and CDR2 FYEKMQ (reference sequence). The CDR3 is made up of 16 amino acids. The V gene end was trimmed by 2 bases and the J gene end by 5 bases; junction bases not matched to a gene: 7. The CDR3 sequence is CASSLNPGQGHNEQFF. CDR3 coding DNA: TGTGCCAGCAGCTTAAATCCGGGACAGGGTCACAATGAGCAGTTCTTC.

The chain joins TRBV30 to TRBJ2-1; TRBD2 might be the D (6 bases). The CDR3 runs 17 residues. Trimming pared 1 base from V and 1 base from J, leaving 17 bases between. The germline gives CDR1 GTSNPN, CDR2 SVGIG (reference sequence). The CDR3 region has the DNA TGTGCCTGGAGTGGCTTCTCGGCGGGAAATTCCTACAATGAGCAGTTCTTC. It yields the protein CAWSGFSAGNSYNEQFF. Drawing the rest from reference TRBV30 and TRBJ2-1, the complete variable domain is SQTIHQWPATLVQPVGSPLSLECTVEGTSNPNLYWYRQAAGRGLQLLFYSVGIGQISSEVPQNLSASRPQDRQFILSSKKLLLSDSGFYLCAWSGFSAGNSYNEQFFGPGTRLTVL.

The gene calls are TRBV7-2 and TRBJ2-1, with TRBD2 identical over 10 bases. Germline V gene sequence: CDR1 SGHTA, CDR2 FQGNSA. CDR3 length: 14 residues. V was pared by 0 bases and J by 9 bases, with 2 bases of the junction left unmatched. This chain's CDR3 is CASSLAASGGEQFF. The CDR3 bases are TGTGCCAGCAGCTTAGCGGCTAGCGGGGGTGAGCAGTTCTTC.

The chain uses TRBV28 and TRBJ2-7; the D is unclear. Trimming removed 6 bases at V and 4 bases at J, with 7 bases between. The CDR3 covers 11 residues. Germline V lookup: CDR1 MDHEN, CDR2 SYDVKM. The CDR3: CASSLRYEQYF. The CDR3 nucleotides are TGTGCCAGCAGCCTCAGGTACGAGCAGTACTTC.

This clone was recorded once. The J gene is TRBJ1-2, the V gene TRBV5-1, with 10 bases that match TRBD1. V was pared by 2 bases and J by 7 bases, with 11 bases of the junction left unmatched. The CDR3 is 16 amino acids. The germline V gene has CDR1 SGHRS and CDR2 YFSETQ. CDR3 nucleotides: TGCGCCAGCAGCTTCCTACCCGGGACAGGGGCGAGTGGCTACACCTTC. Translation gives CASSFLPGTGASGYTF.

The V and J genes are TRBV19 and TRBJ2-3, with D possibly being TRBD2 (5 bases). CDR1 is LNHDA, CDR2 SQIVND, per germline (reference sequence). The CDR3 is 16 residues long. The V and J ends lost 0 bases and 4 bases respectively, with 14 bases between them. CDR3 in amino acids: CASSIDRGIVSDTQYF. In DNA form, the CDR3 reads TGTGCCAGTAGTATAGATCGAGGGATAGTGTCAGATACGCAGTATTTT.

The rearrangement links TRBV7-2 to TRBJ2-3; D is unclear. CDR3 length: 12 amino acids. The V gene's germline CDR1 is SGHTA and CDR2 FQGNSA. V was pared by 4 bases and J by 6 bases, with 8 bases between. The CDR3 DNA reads TGTGCCAGCAGCTCTTATTTGGATACGCAGTATTTT. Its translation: CASSSYLDTQYF.

CDR3 residues: CASRHLGENSPLHF. CDR3 nucleotide sequence: TGTGCCAGCAGGCACCTGGGAGAGAATTCACCCCTCCACTTT. The V and J genes are TRBV6-1 and TRBJ1-6, with D unclear. This CDR3 spans 14 amino acids. The V gene lost 6 bases and the J gene lost 7 bases, with 13 bases spanning the gap. Germline CDR1 MNHNS, CDR2 SASEGT.

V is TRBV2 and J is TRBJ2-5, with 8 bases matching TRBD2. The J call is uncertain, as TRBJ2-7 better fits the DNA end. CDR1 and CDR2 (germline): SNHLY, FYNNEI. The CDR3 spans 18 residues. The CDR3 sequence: CASSPPGGREVQIAEQYF. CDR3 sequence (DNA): TGTGCCAGCAGTCCCCCCGGGGGGCGGGAGGTCCAGATTGCCGAGCAGTACTTC.

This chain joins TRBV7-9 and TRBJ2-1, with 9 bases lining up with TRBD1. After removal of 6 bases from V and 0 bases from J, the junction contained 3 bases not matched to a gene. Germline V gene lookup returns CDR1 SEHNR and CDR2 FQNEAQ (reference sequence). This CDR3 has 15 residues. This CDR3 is CASSLGQGSYNEQFF. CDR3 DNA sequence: TGTGCCAGCAGTTTGGGACAGGGCTCCTACAATGAGCAGTTCTTC.

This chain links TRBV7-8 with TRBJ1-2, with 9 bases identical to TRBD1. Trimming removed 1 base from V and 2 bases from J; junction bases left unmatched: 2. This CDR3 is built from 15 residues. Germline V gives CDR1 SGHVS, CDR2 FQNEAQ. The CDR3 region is CASSLEGTGNYGYTF. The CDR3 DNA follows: TGTGCCAGCAGCTTAGAGGGGACAGGGAACTATGGCTACACCTTC.

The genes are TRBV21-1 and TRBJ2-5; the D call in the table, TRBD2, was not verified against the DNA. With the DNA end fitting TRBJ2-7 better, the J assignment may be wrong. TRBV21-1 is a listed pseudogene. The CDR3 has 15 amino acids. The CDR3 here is CASSKAGLAEYEQYF. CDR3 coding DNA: TGTGCCAGCAGCAAAGCGGGACTAGCGGAGTACGAGCAGTACTTC.

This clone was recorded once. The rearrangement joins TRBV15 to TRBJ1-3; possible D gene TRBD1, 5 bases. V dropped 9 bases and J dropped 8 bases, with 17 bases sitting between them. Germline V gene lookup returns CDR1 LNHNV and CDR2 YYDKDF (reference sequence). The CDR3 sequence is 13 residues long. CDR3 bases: TGTGCCACAACGGGGACTCGAGGGGACACCATATATTTT. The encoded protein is CATTGTRGDTIYF. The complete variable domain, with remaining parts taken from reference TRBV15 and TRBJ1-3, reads DAMVIQNPRYQVTQFGKPVTLSCSQTLNHNVMYWYQQKSSQAPKLLFHYYDKDFNNEADTPDNFQSRRPNTSFCFLDIRSPGLGDTAMYLCATTGTRGDTIYFGEGSWLTVV.

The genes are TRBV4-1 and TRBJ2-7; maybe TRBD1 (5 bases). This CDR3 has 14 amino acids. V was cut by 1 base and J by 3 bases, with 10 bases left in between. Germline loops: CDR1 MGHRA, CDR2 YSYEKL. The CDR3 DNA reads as TGCGCCAGCAGCCAAGGGCTAGGACACTACGAGCAGTACTTC. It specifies CASSQGLGHYEQYF.

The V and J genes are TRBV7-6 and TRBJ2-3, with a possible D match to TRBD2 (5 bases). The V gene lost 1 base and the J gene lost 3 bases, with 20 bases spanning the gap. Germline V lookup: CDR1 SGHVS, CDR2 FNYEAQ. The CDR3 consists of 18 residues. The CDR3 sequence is CASSLVGSIESGTDTQYF. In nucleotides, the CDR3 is TGTGCCAGCAGCTTAGTAGGGAGTATCGAATCGGGGACAGATACGCAGTATTTT.

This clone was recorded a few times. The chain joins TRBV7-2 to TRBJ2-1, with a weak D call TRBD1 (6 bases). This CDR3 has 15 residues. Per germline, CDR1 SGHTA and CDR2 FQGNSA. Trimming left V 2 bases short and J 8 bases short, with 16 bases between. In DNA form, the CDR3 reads TGTGCCAGCAGCTTATTTCCCAGGGGAAGGGATGAGCAGTTCTTC. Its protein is CASSLFPRGRDEQFF.

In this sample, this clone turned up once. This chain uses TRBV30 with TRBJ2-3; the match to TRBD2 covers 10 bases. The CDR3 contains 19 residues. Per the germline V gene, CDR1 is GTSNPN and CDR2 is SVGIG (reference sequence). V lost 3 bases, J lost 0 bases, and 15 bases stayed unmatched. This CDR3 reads CAWRPLGRAGGYSTDTQYF. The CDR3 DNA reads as TGTGCCTGGAGACCTCTTGGAAGAGCGGGGGGGTATAGCACAGATACGCAGTATTTT.

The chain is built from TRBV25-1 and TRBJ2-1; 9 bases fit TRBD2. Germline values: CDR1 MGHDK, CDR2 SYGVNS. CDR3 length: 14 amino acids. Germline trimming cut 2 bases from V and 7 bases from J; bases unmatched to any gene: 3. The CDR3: CASSELAGRNEQFF. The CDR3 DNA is TGTGCCAGCAGTGAACTAGCGGGACGGAATGAGCAGTTCTTC. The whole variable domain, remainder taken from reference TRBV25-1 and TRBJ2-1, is EADIYQTPRYLVIGTGKKITLECSQTMGHDKMYWYQQDPGMELHLIHYSYGVNSTEKGDLSSESTVSRIRTEHFPLTLESARPSHTSQYLCASSELAGRNEQFFGPGTRLTVL.

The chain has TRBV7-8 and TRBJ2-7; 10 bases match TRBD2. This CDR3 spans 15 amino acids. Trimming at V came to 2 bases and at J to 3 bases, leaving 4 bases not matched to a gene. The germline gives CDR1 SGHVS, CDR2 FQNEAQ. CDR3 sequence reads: CASSLSTSGVYEQYF. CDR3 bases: TGTGCCAGCAGCTTATCAACTAGCGGGGTCTACGAGCAGTACTTC.

CDR3 DNA sequence: TGCGCCAGCAGCTTGACAACTACGACCTACGAGCAGTACTTC. Amino acid sequence: CASSLTTTTYEQYF. The chain employs TRBV5-1 and TRBJ2-7, with no clear D. CDR1 is SGHRS, CDR2 YFSETQ, per germline. CDR3 size: 14 residues. The V and J ends lost 1 base and 2 bases respectively, with 10 bases between them.

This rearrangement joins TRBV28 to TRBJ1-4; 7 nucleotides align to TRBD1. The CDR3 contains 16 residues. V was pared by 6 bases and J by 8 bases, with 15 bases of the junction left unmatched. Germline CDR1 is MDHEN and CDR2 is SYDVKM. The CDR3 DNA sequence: TGTGCCAGCAGGCGACAGGGCTTCGGGGTGGGAGAAAAACTGTTTTTT. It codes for CASRRQGFGVGEKLFF.

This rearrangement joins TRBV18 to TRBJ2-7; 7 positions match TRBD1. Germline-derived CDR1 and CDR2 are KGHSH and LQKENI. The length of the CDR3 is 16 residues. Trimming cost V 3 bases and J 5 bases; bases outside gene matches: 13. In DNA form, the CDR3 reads TGTGCCAGCTCACCTCCGAACGACAGGGTTGGAAACGAGCAGTACTTC. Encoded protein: CASSPPNDRVGNEQYF.

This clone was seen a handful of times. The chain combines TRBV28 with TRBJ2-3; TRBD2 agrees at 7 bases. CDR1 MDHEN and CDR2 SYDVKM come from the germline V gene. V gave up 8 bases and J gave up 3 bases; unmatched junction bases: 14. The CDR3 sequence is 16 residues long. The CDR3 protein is CASGGGIQAWTDTQYF. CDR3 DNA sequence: TGTGCCAGCGGGGGGGGGATACAGGCGTGGACAGATACGCAGTATTTT.

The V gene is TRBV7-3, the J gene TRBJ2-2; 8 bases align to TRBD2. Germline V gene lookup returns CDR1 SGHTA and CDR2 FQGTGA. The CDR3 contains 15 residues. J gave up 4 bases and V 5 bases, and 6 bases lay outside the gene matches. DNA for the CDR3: TGTGCCAGCAGCCCCCGGGAGGGGGTCACCGGGGAGCTGTTTTTT. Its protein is CASSPREGVTGELFF.

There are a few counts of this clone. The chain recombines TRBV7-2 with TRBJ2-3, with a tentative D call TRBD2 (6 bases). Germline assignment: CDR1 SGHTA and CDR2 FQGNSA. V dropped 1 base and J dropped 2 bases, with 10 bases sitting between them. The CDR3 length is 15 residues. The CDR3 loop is CASSLVGGFTDTQYF. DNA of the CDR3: TGTGCCAGCAGCTTAGTCGGGGGTTTCACAGATACGCAGTATTTT.

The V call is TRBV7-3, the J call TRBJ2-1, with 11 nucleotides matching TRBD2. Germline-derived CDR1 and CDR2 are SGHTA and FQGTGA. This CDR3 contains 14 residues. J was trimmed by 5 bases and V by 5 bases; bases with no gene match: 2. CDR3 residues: CASSTTSGNNEQFF. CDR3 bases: TGTGCCAGCAGCACGACTAGCGGGAACAATGAGCAGTTCTTC.